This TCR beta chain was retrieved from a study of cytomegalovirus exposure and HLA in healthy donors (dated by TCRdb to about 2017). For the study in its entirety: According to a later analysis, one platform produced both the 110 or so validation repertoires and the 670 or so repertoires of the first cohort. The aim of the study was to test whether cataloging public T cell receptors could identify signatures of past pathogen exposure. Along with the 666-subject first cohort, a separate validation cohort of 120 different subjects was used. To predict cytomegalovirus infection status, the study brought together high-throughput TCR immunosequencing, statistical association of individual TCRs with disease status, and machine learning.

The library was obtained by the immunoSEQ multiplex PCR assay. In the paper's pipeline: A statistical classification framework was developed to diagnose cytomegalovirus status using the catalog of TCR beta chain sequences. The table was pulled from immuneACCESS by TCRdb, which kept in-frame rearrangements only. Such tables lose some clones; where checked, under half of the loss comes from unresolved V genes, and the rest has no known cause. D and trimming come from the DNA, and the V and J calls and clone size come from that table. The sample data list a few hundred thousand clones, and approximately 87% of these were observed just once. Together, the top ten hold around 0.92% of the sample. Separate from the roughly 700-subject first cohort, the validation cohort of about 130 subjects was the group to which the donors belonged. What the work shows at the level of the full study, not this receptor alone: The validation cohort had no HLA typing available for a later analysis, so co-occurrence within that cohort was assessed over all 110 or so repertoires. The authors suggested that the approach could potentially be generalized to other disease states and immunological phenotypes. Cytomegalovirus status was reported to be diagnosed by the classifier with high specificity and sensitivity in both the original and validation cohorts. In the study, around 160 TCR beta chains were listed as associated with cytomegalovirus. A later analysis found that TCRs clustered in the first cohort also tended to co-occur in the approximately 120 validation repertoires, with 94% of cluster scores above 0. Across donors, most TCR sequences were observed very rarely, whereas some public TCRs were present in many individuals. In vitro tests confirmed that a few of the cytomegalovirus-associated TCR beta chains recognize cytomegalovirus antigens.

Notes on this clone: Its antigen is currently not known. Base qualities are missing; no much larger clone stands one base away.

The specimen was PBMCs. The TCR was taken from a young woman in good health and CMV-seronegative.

The bases are TGTGCCAGCAGTCTACAGGGGGACTACACTGAAGCTTTCTTT. Translated, this gives CASSLQGDYTEAFF. The chain is made from TRBV25-1 and TRBJ1-1; TRBD1 agrees with 8 junctional bases. Trimming removed 5 bases from V and 3 bases from J; the gene matches leave 5 bases unexplained. In the germline V gene, CDR1 corresponds to MGHDK and CDR2 to SYGVNS. The CDR3 starts with the cysteine, ends with the phenylalanine, and has 14 residues. Only the CDR3 part of the read is kept: 42 bases, read in frame from the first base.